These 6 T cell receptor beta chains were sequenced from one sample in a study of cytomegalovirus exposure and HLA in healthy donors. A multiplex PCR was run with 60 Vbeta primers and 13 Jbeta primers. Some clones are missing from TCRdb's copy, which holds only in-frame ones; the method was immunoSEQ multiplex PCR. There are about 180,000 clones in the sample; about 80% occur only once, and roughly 0.64% lies in the top ten. Sequenced: PBMCs. These receptors all come from a woman aged 40 to 50 in good health and CMV-seronegative.

V is TRBV5-1 and J is TRBJ2-5; maybe TRBD1 (6 bases). The DNA end favors TRBJ2-7, so the J call may be wrong. The CDR3 consists of 14 residues. Germline CDR1 and CDR2: SGHRS and YFSETQ. CDR3 DNA: TGCGCCAGCAGCTTGGCGGCACAGGGCTACGAGCAGTACTTC. This encodes CASSLAAQGYEQYF.

This chain uses TRBV28 with TRBJ2-1, with TRBD2 identical over 8 bases. The V gene's germline CDR1 is MDHEN and CDR2 SYDVKM. This CDR3 comprises 16 residues. Trimming removed 5 bases from V and 3 bases from J; junction bases left unmatched: 9. CDR3 DNA sequence: TGTGCCAGCAGTATGACTAGCGTTTCGAGCTACAATGAGCAGTTCTTC. Residues: CASSMTSVSSYNEQFF.

This clone was counted between two and nine times. The chain combines TRBV5-1 with TRBJ2-1; 9 bases match TRBD1. The CDR3 length is 15 residues. Unmatched junction bases numbered 5, after V lost 0 bases and J lost 7 bases. CDR1 is SGHRS and CDR2 is YFSETQ in the germline V gene. In DNA, the CDR3 is TGCGCCAGCAGCTTGGGGACAGGGGCCGGGAATGAGCAGTTCTTC. It is translated as CASSLGTGAGNEQFF.

This clone was recorded only once. The V gene is TRBV5-1, the J gene TRBJ2-1; 10 bases are a match to TRBD2. The CDR3 is 15 amino acids. With 2 bases clipped from V and 6 bases from J, the junction kept 5 bases outside the gene matches. The germline V gene encodes CDR1 SGHRS and CDR2 YFSETQ. CDR3 loop: CASSFGLAGVNEQFF. The CDR3 bases are TGCGCCAGCAGCTTTGGGCTAGCGGGGGTCAATGAGCAGTTCTTC.

V and J are TRBV7-2 and TRBJ2-7; D is ambiguous. Per the germline V gene, CDR1 is SGHTA and CDR2 is FQGNSA. There are 12 residues in the CDR3. The V end lost 2 bases, the J end lost 4 bases, and 6 bases lay between the germline ends. As DNA, the CDR3 is TGTGCCAGCAGCTTACCCGGGTACGAGCAGTACTTC. It is translated as CASSLPGYEQYF. Complete variable domain (other parts from reference TRBV7-2 and TRBJ2-7): GAGVSQSPSNKVTEKGKDVELRCDPISGHTALYWYRQSLGQGLEFLIYFQGNSAPDKSGLPSDRFSAERTGGSVSTLTIQRTQQEDSAVYLCASSLPGYEQYFGPGTRLTVT.

The rearrangement uses TRBV7-2 and TRBJ1-5; TRBD1 might be the D (5 bases). Germline loops: CDR1 SGHTA, CDR2 FQGNSA. The length of the CDR3 is 15 residues. Deletions cut 4 bases from V and 7 bases from J, with 17 bases between. The CDR3 DNA reads TGTGCCAGCAGCTCATCTTTAGGGGCGGGGCAGCCCCAGCATTTT. The encoded protein is CASSSSLGAGQPQHF. Full variable domain (remainder filled in from reference TRBV7-2 and TRBJ1-5): GAGVSQSPSNKVTEKGKDVELRCDPISGHTALYWYRQSLGQGLEFLIYFQGNSAPDKSGLPSDRFSAERTGGSVSTLTIQRTQQEDSAVYLCASSSSLGAGQPQHFGDGTRLSIL.